The 32 T cell receptor beta chains listed next were all sequenced from one sample in a study of T cells after yellow fever vaccination. TCRdb used MiXCR to reprocess the 5' RACE reads, holding one entry per CDR3 protein. The profile shows about 160,000 distinct CDR3 sequences, 6.5% to 8.5% of them singletons. Sample: CD4+ T cells sorted from PBMCs, taken less than 6 days after the first yellow fever vaccination. These receptors all stem from a man aged 18 to 30 who received the YFV17D yellow fever vaccine.

The V and J genes are TRBV20-1 and TRBJ2-5, with a possible D match to TRBD1 (5 bases). Germline-derived CDR1 and CDR2 are DFQATT and SNEGSKA (reference sequence). The V and J ends lost 3 bases and 1 base respectively, with 12 bases between them. This CDR3 comprises 14 residues. CDR3 sequence: CSARGRLGQETQYF. The CDR3 nucleotides read TGCAGTGCTAGGGGGCGGCTGGGCCAAGAGACCCAGTACTTC.

The sample holds a few counts of this clonotype. The V gene is TRBV9, the J gene TRBJ2-1; D remains ambiguous. The CDR3 length is 14 residues. CDR1 and CDR2 (germline): SGDLS, YYNGEE. V lost 2 bases and J 9 bases, leaving 15 bases between the germline ends. DNA for the CDR3: TGTGCCAGCAGCGTTTCCGACGGTTGGACTGAGCAGTTCTTC. Its protein is CASSVSDGWTEQFF.

This clonotype showed up many times. V is TRBV20-1 and J is TRBJ2-2, with D possibly called TRBD1 or TRBD2 (5 bases each). Trimming took 1 base from V and 5 from J, leaving 11 bases between them. This CDR3 is 14 amino acids long. Germline assignment: CDR1 DFQATT and CDR2 SNEGSKA (reference sequence). CDR3 region: CSARVFGTTGELFF. The DNA of the CDR3 is TGCAGTGCTAGAGTTTTCGGGACGACCGGGGAGCTGTTTTTT.

This clonotype has ten or more counts. V gene TRBV12-3 or TRBV12-4 combines with J gene TRBJ2-2; the match to TRBD2 covers 9 bases. This CDR3 comprises 15 residues. Trimming took 0 bases from V and 4 from J; bases not matched to a gene: 0. The CDR3: CASSLASGGTGELFF. In DNA form, the CDR3 reads TGTGCCAGCAGTTTAGCTAGCGGGGGCACCGGGGAGCTGTTTTTT.

This chain uses TRBV4-2 with TRBJ2-3; the D gene is possibly TRBD2 (5 bases). Germline CDR1 reads LGHNA; CDR2 reads YNFKEQ. Trimming removed 4 bases at V and 1 base at J, with 18 bases between. This CDR3 has 17 residues. The CDR3 sequence is CASSRGRPRSGTDTQYF. The CDR3 nucleotides are TGTGCCAGCAGCCGAGGGAGACCCCGTTCGGGCACAGATACGCAGTATTTT.

The J gene is TRBJ1-5, the V gene TRBV5-5; 12 bases match TRBD1. From germline, CDR1 is SGHKS and CDR2 YYEKEE (reference sequence). The CDR3 sequence is 16 residues long. V was pared by 4 bases and J by 9 bases, with 11 bases of the junction left unmatched. The CDR3 protein is CASSLGTGGVLGPQHF. DNA for the CDR3: TGTGCCAGCAGCCTCGGGACAGGGGGCGTCCTTGGGCCCCAGCATTTT.

Worth noting for this clonotype: The junction departs from germline at one end; a sequencing error may be responsible. The chain joins TRBV7-7 to TRBJ2-5; 7 bases agree with TRBD1. The CDR3 runs to 13 residues. Germline CDR1 reads SSHAT; CDR2 reads FNYEAQ (reference sequence). CDR3: CASSPTGVETQYF. CDR3 coding DNA: TGTGCTAGCAGCCCTACAGGGGTTGAGACCCAGTACTTC. The variable domain in full, with the rest retrieved from reference TRBV7-7 and TRBJ2-5, is GAGVSQSPRYKVTKRGQDVTLRCDPISSHATLYWYQQALGQGPEFLTYFNYEAQPDKSGLPSDRFSAERPEGSISTLTIQRTEQRDSAMYRCASSPTGVETQYFGPGTRLLVL.

This clonotype has just a few counts. The chain recombines TRBV9 with TRBJ2-6, with D uncertain. The CDR3 runs 15 residues. V was shortened by 1 base and J by 0 bases, with 5 bases between the two germline ends. The germline CDR1 and CDR2 sequences are SGDLS and YYNGEE. Written as DNA, the CDR3 is TGTGCCAGCAGCGTATCTAGCTCTGGGGCCAACGTCCTGACTTTC. As protein: CASSVSSSGANVLTF. Based on the CDR3 plus reference TRBV9 and TRBJ2-6, the full variable domain is DSGVTQTPKHLITATGQRVTLRCSPRSGDLSVYWYQQSLDQGLQFLIQYYNGEERAKGNILERFSAQQFPDLHSELNLSSLELGDSALYFCASSVSSSGANVLTFGAGSRLTVL.

This clonotype showed up just a few times. The rearrangement links TRBV6-2 or TRBV6-3 to TRBJ2-1, with D unresolved. The germline gives CDR1 MNHEY, CDR2 SVGEGT. The ends were cut back, 6 bases at V and 4 bases at J, with 10 bases in the middle. This CDR3 comprises 13 residues. The CDR3 spells CASSSRAYNEQFF. CDR3 sequence (DNA): TGTGCCAGCAGCTCCAGAGCGTACAATGAGCAGTTCTTC.

Only a few counts were recorded for this clonotype. The genes are TRBV4-1 and TRBJ2-1, with D possibly being TRBD2 (6 bases). The CDR3 contains 16 residues. The V and J ends lost 5 bases and 3 bases respectively, with 17 bases between them. Germline V CDR1 and CDR2: MGHRA, YSYEKL. The CDR3 protein is CASSEFVGGYYNEQFF. For the CDR3, the DNA is TGCGCCAGCAGCGAGTTTGTGGGGGGTTACTACAATGAGCAGTTCTTC.

In this sample, this clonotype turned up many times. The V and J genes are TRBV12-3 or TRBV12-4 and TRBJ2-1; 9 bases fit TRBD2. This CDR3 region has 15 residues. The ends lost 3 bases at V and 9 bases at J; junction bases unmatched: 9. The CDR3 sequence is CASSLRRGGLGEQFF. CDR3 nucleotides: TGTGCCAGCAGTTTGCGGCGGGGGGGCCTAGGTGAGCAGTTCTTC.

The table lists this clonotype with many counts. The rearrangement joins TRBV4-3 to TRBJ2-2; D remains ambiguous. The CDR3 loop spans 13 amino acids. CDR1 and CDR2 (germline): LGHNA, YSLEER. The germline V and J ends were trimmed by 0 bases and 7 bases, with 6 bases remaining between them. The CDR3 DNA reads as TGCGCCAGCAGCCAAGAGTATGGCGGGGAGCTGTTTTTT. It translates to CASSQEYGGELFF.

This clonotype was found a few times. V and J are TRBV5-1 and TRBJ1-4; tentative D call: TRBD1 (5 bases). This CDR3 is 14 amino acids long. Germline V gene lookup returns CDR1 SGHRS and CDR2 YFSETQ. V was clipped by 5 bases and J by 2 bases, with 10 bases between them. The CDR3 sequence is CASSRGTTNEKLFF. CDR3 DNA sequence: TGCGCCAGCAGTCGGGGGACTACTAATGAAAAACTGTTTTTT.

This clonotype was recorded at least ten times. The chain carries TRBV29-1 and TRBJ2-2; TRBD1 agrees at 9 bases. The CDR3 consists of 17 residues. Trimming took 4 bases from V and 6 from J; bases not matched to a gene: 15. Germline assignment: CDR1 SQVTM and CDR2 ANQGSEA. CDR3 sequence: CSVAGTGIGGEPGELFF. In nucleotides, the CDR3 is TGCAGCGTTGCCGGGACAGGGATTGGAGGGGAGCCCGGGGAGCTGTTTTTT.

This clonotype has more than one count but fewer than ten. The J gene is TRBJ1-6, the V gene TRBV20-1; possible D gene TRBD1, 5 bases. This CDR3 is built from 11 residues. Trimming left V 5 bases short and J 10 bases short, with 9 bases between. Germline V gene data show CDR1 as DFQATT and CDR2 as SNEGSKA (reference sequence). CDR3 protein: CSAGTNSPLHF. The CDR3 DNA is TGCAGTGCTGGGACCAACTCACCCCTCCACTTT.

This clonotype appeared many times. CDR3 sequence reads: CATSEKAGDLYNEQFF. CDR3 nucleotide sequence: TGTGCCACCAGTGAGAAAGCAGGGGACCTCTACAATGAGCAGTTCTTC. The V call is TRBV24-1, the J call TRBJ2-1; tentative D call: TRBD1 (6 bases). V gave up 4 bases and J gave up 3 bases, with 15 bases separating them. There are 16 residues in the CDR3. Germline lookup yields CDR1 KGHDR and CDR2 SFDVKD.

This chain links TRBV18 with TRBJ2-7, with 10 positions matching TRBD2. The CDR3 is 17 amino acids. Germline assignment: CDR1 KGHSH and CDR2 LQKENI. V gave up 2 bases and J gave up 1 base; unmatched junction bases: 8. The CDR3 region is CASSPTSGGAGSYEQYF. The CDR3 DNA is TGTGCCAGCTCACCAACGAGCGGGGGGGCAGGATCCTACGAGCAGTACTTC.

This clonotype was seen many times. The rearrangement uses TRBV9 and TRBJ2-5; the D is unclear. Trimming left V 0 bases short and J 4 bases short, with 10 bases between. The CDR3 is 14 amino acids. Germline-derived CDR1 and CDR2 are SGDLS and YYNGEE. Here the CDR3 DNA reads TGTGCCAGCAGCGTAGGTGGGGTTCCAGAGACCCAGTACTTC. Its translation is CASSVGGVPETQYF.

In this sample, this clonotype turned up many times. The chain uses TRBV5-1 and TRBJ2-3, with D uncertain. The CDR3 spans 15 residues. Germline CDR1 reads SGHRS; CDR2 reads YFSETQ. The germline V and J ends were trimmed by 4 bases and 2 bases, with 14 bases remaining between them. The CDR3 loop is CASSTGRSATDTQYF. The CDR3 nucleotides read TGCGCCAGCAGCACGGGCCGTAGTGCCACAGATACGCAGTATTTT. The full variable domain, completed using reference TRBV5-1 and TRBJ2-3, is KAGVTQTPRYLIKTRGQQVTLSCSPISGHRSVSWYQQTPGQGLQFLFEYFSETQRNKGNFPGRFSGRQFSNSRSEMNVSTLELGDSALYLCASSTGRSATDTQYFGPGTRLTVL.

For this clonotype: A much larger clonotype is one base distant, so this may be a read error. The V call is TRBV7-9, the J call TRBJ2-3; 8 bases match TRBD2. Per germline, CDR1 SEHNR and CDR2 FQNEAQ (reference sequence). The CDR3 runs 15 residues. The CDR3 bases are TGTGTCAGCAGCTTCGGACTAGCAGGCACAGATACGCAGTATTTT. The encoded protein is CVSSFGLAGTDTQYF.

The rearrangement links TRBV5-1 to TRBJ1-5; 7 bases line up with TRBD1. Germline V gene lookup returns CDR1 SGHRS and CDR2 YFSETQ. This CDR3 is built from 14 residues. V lost 5 bases, J lost 2 bases, and 4 bases stayed unmatched. CDR3 amino acids: CASSYTGGNQPQHF. CDR3 bases: TGCGCCAGCAGTTATACAGGGGGCAATCAGCCCCAGCATTTT.

In its sample, this clonotype was seen a few times. The rearrangement joins TRBV3-1 to TRBJ2-7; D is ambiguous. The germline V gene has CDR1 LGHDT and CDR2 YNNKEL (reference sequence). V was cut by 10 bases and J by 7 bases, with 11 bases left in between. CDR3 length equals 10 residues. The CDR3 nucleotides read TGTGCCACCCGAGGTGGTGAGCAGTACGTC. Translated: CATRGGEQYV.

In the case of this clonotype: A single base separates this from a much larger clone, so it may be a read error. J is TRBJ1-1 and V is TRBV4-3; 9 nucleotides line up with TRBD1. The trim removed 2 bases at V and 5 bases at J, leaving 6 bases unmatched. The CDR3 runs 15 residues. Per germline, CDR1 LGHNA and CDR2 YSLEER. CDR3 residues: CASSQTTGGCTEAFF. As DNA, the CDR3 is TGCGCCAGCAGCCAAACGACAGGGGGGTGTACTGAAGCTTTCTTT.

This clonotype was seen many times. This chain connects TRBV6-1 to TRBJ2-5; D remains ambiguous. Germline lookup yields CDR1 MNHNS and CDR2 SASEGT. V lost 5 bases to trimming and J lost 9 bases, with 16 bases between them. The CDR3 totals 13 residues. The CDR3 spells CASSRSRNSPQYF. The DNA of the CDR3 is TGTGCCAGCAGTCGAAGCCGGAACTCCCCCCAGTACTTC.

The chain carries TRBV27 and TRBJ1-3; D gene unclear. V was cut by 0 bases and J by 10 bases, with 16 bases left in between. Germline CDR1 reads MNHEY; CDR2 reads SMNVEV (reference sequence). The CDR3 length is 15 residues. The CDR3 DNA reads TGTGCCAGCAGTTTATCGCCGGATTCAGGCGGGACCATATATTTT. It encodes CASSLSPDSGGTIYF.

This clonotype was observed at least ten times. The chain uses TRBV5-1 and TRBJ2-1, with TRBD2 matching over 8 bases. After removal of 2 bases from V and 5 bases from J, the junction contained 6 bases not matched to a gene. The CDR3 contains 15 residues. In germline, CDR1 is SGHRS, CDR2 YFSETQ. This chain's CDR3 is CASSFQRGSDNEQFF. The CDR3 nucleotides read TGCGCCAGCAGCTTCCAGCGGGGGAGCGACAATGAGCAGTTCTTC.

CDR3 sequence reads: CASSPQRGEGEQFF. The CDR3 region has the DNA TGTGCCAGCAGCCCTCAAAGGGGGGAAGGTGAGCAGTTCTTC. This rearrangement joins TRBV7-3 to TRBJ2-1; either TRBD1 or TRBD2 may supply D (6 bases each). V was clipped by 5 bases and J by 9 bases, with 17 bases between them. Germline V gene lookup returns CDR1 SGHTA and CDR2 FQGTGA. The CDR3 extends over 14 amino acids.

This clonotype appeared many times. The chain uses TRBV7-2 and TRBJ1-2; D uncertain. The V and J ends lost 5 bases and 8 bases respectively, with 15 bases between them. The length of the CDR3 is 13 residues. CDR1 and CDR2 (germline): SGHTA, FQGNSA. The CDR3 DNA reads TGTGCCAGCAGCCCCACCGGACTAGAGGGCTACACCTTC. This codes for CASSPTGLEGYTF.

On this clonotype itself: It may be a read error: a sequence one base away is much more abundant. The rearrangement links TRBV10-3 to TRBJ1-6; 7 bases agree with TRBD1. CDR1 and CDR2 from the germline V gene are ENHRY and SYGVKD. The CDR3 runs 13 residues. The CDR3 spells CAIKGQYKSPLHF. CDR3 in DNA: TGTGCCATCAAGGGACAGTATAAGTCACCCCTCCACTTT.

In its sample, this clonotype was seen a few times. The chain employs TRBV4-3 and TRBJ2-7, with TRBD1 matching 9 bases. CDR3 length equals 18 residues. Germline loops: CDR1 LGHNA, CDR2 YSLEER. Trimming cost V 3 bases and J 0 bases; bases outside gene matches: 12. CDR3 residues: CASSHLSPGTGRSYEQYF. The CDR3 DNA reads as TGCGCCAGCAGCCACCTATCCCCGGGGACAGGGCGCTCCTACGAGCAGTACTTC.

This chain links TRBV14 with TRBJ1-4; 9 bases match TRBD1. Unmatched junction bases numbered 8, after V lost 4 bases and J lost 8 bases. Per the germline V gene, CDR1 is SGHDN and CDR2 is FVKESK. The CDR3 is 15 residues long. The CDR3 sequence: CASSPRTGAGEKLFF. For the CDR3, the DNA is TGTGCCAGCAGCCCCCGGACAGGGGCGGGGGAAAAACTGTTTTTT.

This clonotype came up a few times. The rearrangement links TRBV6-5 to TRBJ1-2; no clear D gene. This CDR3 comprises 13 residues. Deletions cut 8 bases from V and 2 bases from J, with 12 bases between. Germline CDR1 is MNHEY and CDR2 is SVGAGI. The CDR3 loop reads CASFRRGNYGYTF. CDR3 nucleotide sequence: TGTGCCAGCTTCCGACGGGGAAACTATGGCTACACCTTC.